This paragraph reports one TCR beta chain. Only a few counts were recorded for this clonotype. The antigen it recognizes is unknown. Base qualities are not recorded, but no much larger clone differs from it by a single base. Receptor amplification or capture employed 5' RACE. Sequencing took place on an Illumina MiSeq. During library preparation, unique molecular identifiers were attached to individual cDNA molecules so that TCRs could be counted in a quantitative, reproducible way. Concerning the study's data processing: Samples had a median of 95,638 TCRs, with a range from roughly 23,224 to 700,000. V, J and CDR3 annotation of the TCR reads was carried out using the Decombinator software suite. For the PS versus PT1 abundance plots, all samples were subsampled to the same number of TCRs (28,000). Expanded TCRs were defined as absent before sensitization and observed at least eight times at the 2-week time point. The raw public data were reprocessed by TCRdb itself: fastp quality trimming at Q25, MiXCR clonotype calling, in-frame beta chains only. Every distinct CDR3 protein forms one entry, paired with its most common genes and DNA. The V and J calls come from TCRdb's annotation, not from the publication. The sample records over 70,000 distinct CDR3 sequences, roughly 15% of which are singletons. The top ten constitute nearly 7% of the sample.

Total RNA was extracted from unfractionated whole blood that had been collected in Tempus Blood RNA tubes. About 5 healthy volunteers served as TCR sequencing controls and were bled at day 0, 2 weeks and 6 weeks. These data belong to a study of human T cells and chemical hapten exposure (dated by TCRdb to the early 2020s). Background for the entire study: Libraries were pooled for sequencing, and per-sample TCR yields varied mainly because of small differences in library volumes within the pool. The study tracked peripheral blood TCR repertoire changes in vivo during primary and secondary sensitization to the hapten diphenylcyclopropenone (DPC) in alopecia patients. Both TCR alpha and TCR beta chains were sequenced from each blood RNA sample. Broad study findings and their caveats: DPC sensitization did not change the number of TCRs with a frequency above 1 in 1000, and there was no evidence of changes in global repertoire structure. Repeated subsampling changed both the strength of the expansion versus patch-test correlation and the threshold at which the correlation became significant.

Via the germline V gene, CDR1 is MDHEN and CDR2 SYDVKM. V and J are trimmed by 1 base and 1 base, and the gene matches miss 6 bases of the junction. Including cysteine and phenylalanine, the CDR3 has 17 amino acids. CDR3 DNA is the only sequence kept; it has 51 bases, read in frame from the first base. Recombination joined TRBV28 with TRBJ2-2, and 7 junction bases match TRBD2. This TCR was sampled from a female donor in good health. CDR3 region: CASSLFGGRQNTGELFF. The sequenced DNA: TGTGCCAGCAGTTTATTCGGGGGGAGGCAGAACACCGGGGAGCTGTTTTTT. Joined to the reference TRBV28 and TRBJ2-2 proteins, this CDR3 gives the full variable domain: DVKVTQSSRYLVKRTGEKVFLECVQDMDHENMFWYRQDPGLGLRLIYFSYDVKMKEKGDIPEGYSVSREKKERFSLILESASTNQTSMYLCASSLFGGRQNTGELFFGEGSRLTVL.